A selection of T cell receptor beta chains follows, all from one sample in a study of blood T cell repertoires in COVID-19. The table came from immunoSEQ multiplex PCR; TCRdb's copy has only in-frame clones and leaves some out. This sample has about 180,000 clones, with around nine tenths found just once. Input material: peripheral blood. The receptors were sampled from a woman aged 70-85 years with COVID-19, enrolled during active disease. The CDR3 runs from the conserved cysteine through the conserved F or W. D genes are given only for firm matches. Only part of the rows carry a size: once, few, many, or a class if the clone is expanded.

V	J	D	size	DNA	CDR3
TRBV25-1	TRBJ2-7	-	-	TGTGCCAGCAGTCATGCAGGGCTCACCTCCTACGAGCAGTACTTC	CASSHAGLTSYEQYF
TRBV2	TRBJ1-5	TRBD1	once	TGTGCCAGCCAAAGGGAGGTAATAGGAAGACAGGGAACCCGCAATCAGCCCCAGCATTTT	CASQREVIGRQGTRNQPQHF
TRBV28	TRBJ2-5	TRBD1	-	TGTGCCAGCAGTACAGGGGGAAGGGAGACCCAGTACTTC	CASSTGGRETQYF
TRBV7-8	TRBJ2-2	-	-	TGTGCCAGCAGCCGCTCGGGGTATACCGGGGAGCTGTTTTTT	CASSRSGYTGELFF
TRBV4-2	TRBJ2-2	-	-	TGTGCCAGCAGCCAAGGGGGCAAAGTTACGAACACCGGGGAGCTGTTTTTT	CASSQGGKVTNTGELFF
TRBV6-5	TRBJ2-7	-	-	TGTGCCAGCAGTTACTCGAGGAGGCGGGACTACGAGCAGTACTTC	CASSYSRRRDYEQYF
TRBV3-1/TRBV3-2	TRBJ1-5	-	-	TGTGCCAGCAGCCAAGGAGATAAGGGGCGGCCCCAGCATTTT	CASSQGDKGRPQHF
TRBV7-2	TRBJ1-2	TRBD1	-	TGTGCCAGCAGCTTAGACGGGACAGGGGCCTTCTATGGCTACACCTTC	CASSLDGTGAFYGYTF
TRBV19	TRBJ2-2	TRBD1	-	TGTGCCAGTAATAAACCCGGGACAGACCGCACCGGGGAGCTGTTTTTT	CASNKPGTDRTGELFF
TRBV6-2/TRBV6-3	TRBJ2-2	-	-	TGTGCCAGCAGTTATGGGGCTACCAATTGGGCCGGGGAGCTGTTTTTT	CASSYGATNWAGELFF
TRBV14	TRBJ2-5	-	-	TGTGCCAGCAGCCAAGTGTTCGGTCTCCAAGAGACCCAGTACTTC	CASSQVFGLQETQYF
TRBV14	TRBJ2-1	-	-	TGTGCCAGCAGCGACATGGGGCTAGCGAGCAATGAGCAGTTCTTC	CASSDMGLASNEQFF
TRBV30	TRBJ2-7	TRBD1	once	TGTGCCTGGAGAGCAACACAGGGGGTTAGCTCCTACGAGCAGTACTTC	CAWRATQGVSSYEQYF
TRBV20-1	TRBJ2-7	TRBD1	-	TGCAGTGCTAGTAGGGGGCGAGGGACCTACGAGCAGTACTTC	CSASRGRGTYEQYF
TRBV6-2/TRBV6-3	TRBJ1-3	-	-	TGTGCCAGCAGTTACGTCGGACAGACTGGAAACACCATATATTTT	CASSYVGQTGNTIYF
TRBV30	TRBJ1-3	-	-	TGTGCCTGGAGACGGACAGCTGGAAACACCATATATTTT	CAWRRTAGNTIYF
TRBV9	TRBJ2-4	TRBD1	-	TGTGCCAGCAGCGCACCGGGACAGACAAACATTCAGTACTTC	CASSAPGQTNIQYF
TRBV19	TRBJ2-7	TRBD1	once	TGTGCCAGTAGTATAAACAGGGGAAGACACGAGCAGTACTTC	CASSINRGRHEQYF
TRBV7-3	TRBJ2-1	-	-	TGTGCCAGCAGCGCGATCCCTGACAATGAGCAGTTCTTC	CASSAIPDNEQFF
TRBV5-6	TRBJ2-5	-	once	TGTGCCAGCAGCCGCGTCCTTACGGGACGGGACAAGACCCAGTACTTC	CASSRVLTGRDKTQYF
TRBV18	TRBJ2-1	TRBD2	-	TGTGCCAGCCACCTGGGACTAGCGGGACTCGATGAGCAGTTCTTC	CASHLGLAGLDEQFF
TRBV21-1	TRBJ2-1	-	-	TGTGCCAGCAGCAAAGACAGGTTAAGAAGTGAGCAGTTCTTC	CASSKDRLRSEQFF
TRBV7-6	TRBJ2-7	TRBD1	-	TGTGCCAGCAGCCTATACGCCTCGGGACAGCCCTACGAGCAGTACTTC	CASSLYASGQPYEQYF
TRBV5-8	TRBJ2-1	TRBD2	-	TGTGCCAGCACCTCCGGGAGCGGGGGGGATAATGAGCAGTTCTTC	CASTSGSGGDNEQFF